A single sample is the source of the 32 T cell receptor beta chains below, sequenced in a study of blood T cell repertoires in COVID-19. Measured with immunoSEQ multiplex PCR; TCRdb has only the in-frame clones, and not every one. Of about 74,000 clones listed, around nine tenths were seen once; the top ten hold 1.9%. The sequenced material came from peripheral blood. The receptors were sampled from a woman older than 75 with active or convalescent COVID-19.

The V and J genes are TRBV10-3 and TRBJ1-5; 10 bases are a match to TRBD1. Germline V gives CDR1 ENHRY, CDR2 SYGVKD. J was trimmed by 8 bases and V by 4 bases; bases with no gene match: 5. The CDR3 loop spans 14 amino acids. The chain's CDR3 is CAISGTGGNEPQHF. CDR3 coding DNA: TGTGCCATCAGTGGGACAGGGGGTAATGAGCCCCAGCATTTT.

For the CDR3, the DNA is TGTGCCAGCATCCTTCAACTCGGGGGTTCCTACGAGCAGTACTTC. Amino acids: CASILQLGGSYEQYF. The chain combines TRBV7-9 with TRBJ2-7; tentative D call: TRBD2 (6 bases). Trimming cost V 7 bases and J 1 base, with 17 bases left between them. Germline lookup yields CDR1 SEHNR and CDR2 FQNEAQ (reference sequence). This CDR3 comprises 15 residues.

The chain couples TRBV6-2 or TRBV6-3 to TRBJ2-7, with a tentative D call TRBD1 (6 bases). Trimming pared 1 base from V and 3 bases from J, leaving 13 bases between. This CDR3 has 15 amino acids. The germline CDR1 and CDR2 sequences are MNHEY and SVGEGT. The CDR3 here is CASSYYTGQRYEQYF. DNA for the CDR3: TGTGCCAGCAGTTACTATACAGGGCAGCGCTACGAGCAGTACTTC.

The V gene is TRBV4-1, the J gene TRBJ2-4; 9 bases agree with TRBD1. The CDR3 spans 15 residues. Germline CDR1 and CDR2: MGHRA and YSYEKL. The trim removed 4 bases at V and 3 bases at J, leaving 4 bases unmatched. Here the CDR3 DNA reads TGCGCCAGCAGCCCCGGGACAGGGAACAAAAACATTCAGTACTTC. Its translation is CASSPGTGNKNIQYF.

The gene calls are TRBV30 and TRBJ1-2, with D maybe TRBD1 (5 bases). Trimming cost V 0 bases and J 6 bases, with 11 bases left between them. Germline V lookup: CDR1 GTSNPN, CDR2 SVGIG (reference sequence). The CDR3 totals 13 residues. The CDR3 loop reads CAWSVEGHHGYTF. DNA for the CDR3: TGTGCCTGGAGTGTGGAGGGGCATCATGGCTACACCTTC.

This clone appeared a single time. CDR3 nucleotide sequence: TGTGCCAGCAGCTACTGGCTGGAGGGTCAGCCCCAGCATTTT. Its translation is CASSYWLEGQPQHF. The V call is TRBV5-6, the J call TRBJ1-5, with D uncertain. The V gene lost 3 bases and the J gene lost 6 bases, with 13 bases spanning the gap. This CDR3 contains 14 residues. Germline-derived CDR1 and CDR2 are SGHDT and YYEEEE.

The genes are TRBV5-4 and TRBJ2-1; 15 nucleotides match TRBD2. The CDR3 covers 15 residues. Germline V gives CDR1 SGHNT, CDR2 YYREEE (reference sequence). Losses at the gene ends were 4 bases for V and 6 bases for J; bases not matched to a gene: 2. The CDR3 loop is CASSMGLAGGNEQFF. The CDR3 nucleotides are TGTGCCAGCAGCATGGGACTAGCGGGGGGCAATGAGCAGTTCTTC.

The chain has TRBV6-2 or TRBV6-3 and TRBJ2-3; possibly TRBD1 for D (5 bases). The CDR3 is 16 residues long. The germline V and J ends were trimmed by 2 bases and 0 bases, with 12 bases remaining between them. Germline CDR1 reads MNHEY; CDR2 reads SVGEGT. CDR3 in amino acids: CASSYVDTASTDTQYF. The CDR3 DNA is TGTGCCAGCAGTTACGTGGACACAGCTAGCACAGATACGCAGTATTTT.

V and J are TRBV10-1 and TRBJ1-1; tentatively, D is TRBD1 (6 bases). The CDR3 extends over 13 amino acids. CDR1 is WNHNN and CDR2 is SYGVQD in the germline V gene (reference sequence). V gave up 11 bases and J gave up 4 bases, with 17 bases separating them. The CDR3 nucleotides are TGCGCCGGATACAGGGAGGGGAGCACTGAAGCTTTCTTT. Its translation: CAGYREGSTEAFF.

The rearrangement uses TRBV3-1 (or the pseudogene TRBV3-2) and TRBJ2-1; 14 positions match TRBD2. Germline V gene lookup returns CDR1 LGHDT and CDR2 YNNKEL (reference sequence). The junction had 6 bases not matched to a gene; V was cut back by 4 bases and J by 7 bases. The CDR3 runs to 16 residues. The CDR3 region has the DNA TGTGCCAGCAGCCCATCGGGACTAGCGGGAGCTAATGAGCAGTTCTTC. It codes for CASSPSGLAGANEQFF.

V usage is TRBV27 and J usage is TRBJ2-5; 13 bases align to TRBD2. CDR1 and CDR2 (germline): MNHEY, SMNVEV (reference sequence). This CDR3 region has 17 residues. J lost 2 bases, V lost 1 base, and 4 bases had no gene match. The DNA for the CDR3 is TGTGCCAGCAGTTTATACGGACTAGCGGGGGTTCAAGAGACCCAGTACTTC. Translated: CASSLYGLAGVQETQYF.

J is TRBJ2-7 and V is TRBV19, with D possibly matching TRBD1 (5 bases). The CDR3 has 14 residues. The germline CDR1 and CDR2 sequences are LNHDA and SQIVND (reference sequence). Trimming shortened V by 2 bases and J by 3 bases, and 11 bases separated the two germline ends. The CDR3 bases are TGTGCCAGTAGTATAAGACAGATCGGCTACGAGCAGTACTTC. Its protein is CASSIRQIGYEQYF.

The CDR3 DNA reads TGTGCCAGTAGTACTATGGTACCCGCGAGACGGGACAGGGGGCCTGAAGCTTTCTTT. It codes for CASSTMVPARRDRGPEAFF. The chain is built from TRBV19 and TRBJ1-1; 12 bases align to TRBD1. Germline CDR1 is LNHDA and CDR2 is SQIVND (reference sequence). The V and J ends lost 4 bases and 6 bases, in that order; junction bases with no gene match: 18. There are 19 residues in the CDR3.

This clone was recorded once. J is TRBJ2-7 and V is TRBV7-2; TRBD1 matches at 7 bases. CDR1 and CDR2 from the germline V gene are SGHTA and FQGNSA. CDR3 length: 15 amino acids. The junction had 3 bases not matched to a gene; V was cut back by 1 base and J by 0 bases. This chain's CDR3 is CASSLGPGGSYEQYF. The CDR3 bases are TGTGCCAGCAGCTTAGGGCCAGGGGGCTCCTACGAGCAGTACTTC.

This chain joins TRBV6-5 and TRBJ2-5, with a weak D call TRBD2 (5 bases). The CDR3 totals 13 residues. Trimming removed 6 bases from V and 2 bases from J, with 10 bases in between. CDR1 MNHEY and CDR2 SVGAGI come from the germline V gene. The chain's CDR3 is CASRFTGQETQYF. The CDR3 DNA follows: TGTGCCAGCAGATTCACGGGGCAAGAGACCCAGTACTTC.

This chain connects TRBV6-2 or TRBV6-3 to TRBJ2-5; a possible D gene is TRBD1 (8 bases). The CDR3 sequence is 15 residues long. Per the germline V gene, CDR1 is MNHEY and CDR2 is SVGEGT. The germline V and J ends were trimmed by 6 bases and 5 bases, with 19 bases remaining between them. The CDR3 DNA sequence: TGTGCCAGCAGCCACCTCGGACAGGGAGGGGAGACCCAGTACTTC. Its protein product is CASSHLGQGGETQYF.

The chain has TRBV18 and TRBJ1-2; 8 positions match TRBD1. Trimming at V came to 3 bases and at J to 4 bases, leaving 10 bases not matched to a gene. Germline CDR1 KGHSH, CDR2 LQKENI. This CDR3 spans 16 amino acids. The CDR3 coding sequence is TGTGCCAGCTCACCGCCGGGGTCGACAGGGGTCTATGGCTACACCTTC. Its translation: CASSPPGSTGVYGYTF.

The CDR3 is CASSPLGGRTLTYEQYF. The CDR3 DNA reads as TGTGCCAGCTCACCATTGGGGGGGAGGACTCTTACCTACGAGCAGTACTTC. The V call is TRBV18, the J call TRBJ2-7; the match to TRBD2 covers 7 bases. The germline gives CDR1 KGHSH, CDR2 LQKENI. Unmatched junction bases numbered 12, after V lost 2 bases and J lost 2 bases. The CDR3 is 17 residues long.

This chain uses TRBV9 with TRBJ2-6, with 7 bases that match TRBD2. CDR1 and CDR2 from the germline V gene are SGDLS and YYNGEE. Trimming removed 4 bases from V and 0 bases from J; junction bases left unmatched: 4. This CDR3 spans 16 amino acids. CDR3 in amino acids: CASSLRGDSGANVLTF. DNA of the CDR3: TGTGCCAGCAGCTTACGGGGGGACTCTGGGGCCAACGTCCTGACTTTC.

Here the CDR3 DNA reads TGTGCCAGCAGCCAAGATCTACGAGCTACGCAGTATTTT. It encodes CASSQDLRATQYF. V usage is TRBV3-1 (or the pseudogene TRBV3-2) and J usage is TRBJ2-3, with D uncertain. The CDR3 runs to 13 residues. V was cut by 0 bases and J by 8 bases, with 9 bases left in between. Per germline, CDR1 LGHDT and CDR2 YNNKEL (reference sequence).

The V gene is TRBV5-1, the J gene TRBJ1-1; 10 nucleotides match TRBD1. The length of the CDR3 is 14 residues. V was clipped by 4 bases and J by 7 bases; unmatched bases: 7. CDR1 is SGHRS and CDR2 is YFSETQ in the germline V gene. This CDR3 is CASSTLTGGGEAFF. The CDR3 DNA is TGCGCCAGCAGCACCCTGACAGGGGGCGGTGAAGCTTTCTTT.

The chain combines TRBV29-1 with TRBJ1-3; no definite D call. The V gene's germline CDR1 is SQVTM and CDR2 ANQGSEA. The germline V and J ends were trimmed by 3 bases and 2 bases, with 8 bases remaining between them. CDR3 length: 13 residues. CDR3 loop: CSVDGGAGNTIYF. CDR3 in DNA: TGCAGCGTTGATGGAGGTGCTGGAAACACCATATATTTT.

The V call is TRBV14, the J call TRBJ1-1, with unresolved D. The ends were cut back, 1 base at V and 4 bases at J, with 13 bases in the middle. Looked up from germline, CDR1 is SGHDN and CDR2 is FVKESK. CDR3 length: 15 residues. CDR3 bases: TGTGCCAGCAGCCAAGCTTTCCGAGGGTTCACTGAAGCTTTCTTT. Protein sequence: CASSQAFRGFTEAFF.

V usage is TRBV5-1 and J usage is TRBJ2-1; tentatively, D is TRBD2 (5 bases). Per germline, CDR1 SGHRS and CDR2 YFSETQ. CDR3 size: 14 residues. V lost 1 base and J lost 12, with 17 bases in between. CDR3 DNA sequence: TGCGCCAGCAGCTTGTTGACTACTGAGACGGGGCAGTTCTTC. This gives the protein CASSLLTTETGQFF.

The chain joins TRBV28 to TRBJ2-4; 12 bases are shared with TRBD2. The germline gives CDR1 MDHEN, CDR2 SYDVKM. Germline trimming cut 6 bases from V and 1 base from J; bases unmatched to any gene: 4. The CDR3 runs to 16 residues. The CDR3 region is CASRGLAGLAKNIQYF. The CDR3 DNA sequence: TGTGCCAGCAGGGGACTAGCGGGCCTCGCCAAAAACATTCAGTACTTC.

This chain links TRBV30 with TRBJ2-7, with D perhaps TRBD1 (8 bases). Trimming removed 8 bases from V and 6 bases from J, with 17 bases in between. The V gene's germline CDR1 is GTSNPN and CDR2 SVGIG (reference sequence). CDR3 size: 12 residues. CDR3: CAGTQGGVEQYF. CDR3 bases: TGTGCCGGGACACAGGGGGGGGTCGAGCAGTACTTC. The variable domain in full, completed from reference TRBV30 and TRBJ2-7, reads SQTIHQWPATLVQPVGSPLSLECTVEGTSNPNLYWYRQAAGRGLQLLFYSVGIGQISSEVPQNLSASRPQDRQFILSSKKLLLSDSGFYLCAGTQGGVEQYFGPGTRLTVT.

This chain uses TRBV5-6 with TRBJ1-1; 10 bases align to TRBD1. Germline V lookup: CDR1 SGHDT, CDR2 YYEEEE. The CDR3 is made up of 16 amino acids. With 0 bases clipped from V and 7 bases from J, the junction kept 9 bases outside the gene matches. The CDR3 loop reads CASSLVLGQGGFEAFF. CDR3 bases: TGTGCCAGCAGCTTGGTGTTAGGACAGGGGGGGTTTGAAGCTTTCTTT.

This chain joins TRBV2 and TRBJ1-5, with D possibly matching TRBD1 (5 bases). Germline V gene sequence: CDR1 SNHLY, CDR2 FYNNEI. Trimming took off 3 bases at V and 0 bases at J, with 9 bases between the two ends. CDR3 length: 15 residues. CDR3 amino acids: CASSETAFSNQPQHF. DNA for the CDR3: TGTGCCAGCAGTGAGACAGCTTTTAGCAATCAGCCCCAGCATTTT.

The gene calls are TRBV19 and TRBJ2-7; 7 nucleotides line up with TRBD2. The CDR3 sequence is 15 residues long. J was trimmed by 3 bases and V by 4 bases; bases with no gene match: 9. Germline V gene data show CDR1 as LNHDA and CDR2 as SQIVND (reference sequence). The CDR3 loop is CASSRTREGVYEQYF. DNA for the CDR3: TGTGCCAGTAGTAGGACGAGGGAGGGCGTCTACGAGCAGTACTTC.

V gene TRBV5-6 combines with J gene TRBJ1-3; perhaps TRBD1 as D (6 bases). Trimming took off 4 bases at V and 2 bases at J, with 13 bases between the two ends. The CDR3 totals 15 residues. In germline, CDR1 is SGHDT, CDR2 YYEEEE. The CDR3 region is CASSPLGGAGNTIYF. CDR3 sequence (DNA): TGTGCCAGCAGCCCCCTAGGGGGGGCTGGAAACACCATATATTTT.

The table lists this clone with a count of one. The V gene is TRBV6-4, the J gene TRBJ2-6, with D perhaps TRBD1 (7 bases). Germline V gene sequence: CDR1 MRHNA, CDR2 SNTAGT. V was shortened by 8 bases and J by 0 bases, with 14 bases between the two germline ends. The CDR3 extends over 16 amino acids. This chain's CDR3 is CASRRDSISGANVLTF. In nucleotides, the CDR3 is TGTGCCAGCCGGAGGGACAGTATCTCTGGGGCCAACGTCCTGACTTTC.

This rearrangement joins TRBV6-5 to TRBJ1-6; TRBD1 might be the D (5 bases). The ends were cut back, 0 bases at V and 9 bases at J, with 15 bases in the middle. The CDR3 has 16 residues. Germline V gene data show CDR1 as MNHEY and CDR2 as SVGAGI. CDR3 coding DNA: TGTGCCAGCAGTTACTCTGGGGGGTCTCCAAGTTCACCCCTCCACTTT. This encodes CASSYSGGSPSSPLHF.